The 18 T cell receptor beta chains listed next were all sequenced from one sample in a study of control samples from healthy donors and cancer patients. The method was immunoSEQ multiplex PCR; TCRdb's version includes in-frame clones alone and lacks a portion of them. This table has 80,000 to 85,000 clones, about 88% appearing once. Sequenced sample: blood. The receptors derive from a woman in her forties or fifties in good health.

This chain connects TRBV28 to TRBJ1-2; 7 bases are a match to TRBD1. Germline V gene lookup returns CDR1 MDHEN and CDR2 SYDVKM. With 5 bases clipped from V and 4 bases from J, the junction kept 4 bases outside the gene matches. The CDR3 spans 13 residues. The CDR3 region has the DNA TGTGCCAGCAGTGCAGGGGGAGGCTATGGCTACACCTTC. This translates into CASSAGGGYGYTF.

The chain couples TRBV2 to TRBJ1-1, with a possible D match to TRBD1 (6 bases). The CDR3 is 14 residues long. Germline assignment: CDR1 SNHLY and CDR2 FYNNEI. V lost 6 bases and J lost 5, with 16 bases in between. The chain's CDR3 is CASSATRGLTEAFF. The CDR3 DNA sequence: TGTGCCAGCAGCGCCACCAGGGGCCTTACTGAAGCTTTCTTT.

The J gene is TRBJ1-3, the V gene TRBV4-1; D possibly corresponds to TRBD1 (6 bases). The CDR3 contains 16 residues. V was shortened by 0 bases and J by 2 bases, with 11 bases between the two germline ends. Germline lookup yields CDR1 MGHRA and CDR2 YSYEKL. CDR3 region: CASSQDPTGTGNTIYF. The CDR3 DNA follows: TGCGCCAGCAGCCAAGATCCAACAGGGACTGGAAACACCATATATTTT.

The chain employs TRBV15 and TRBJ1-2; no reliable D call. Trimming cost V 0 bases and J 2 bases, with 16 bases left between them. This CDR3 has 17 residues. Germline V gives CDR1 LNHNV, CDR2 YYDKDF (reference sequence). CDR3 amino acids: CATSRDGSPLTNYGYTF. The CDR3 nucleotides are TGTGCCACCAGCAGAGATGGTTCTCCGCTTACCAACTATGGCTACACCTTC.

The chain is built from TRBV2 and TRBJ1-2; perhaps TRBD1 as D (5 bases). The CDR3 runs 13 residues. Deletions cut 1 base from V and 8 bases from J, with 11 bases between. The germline gives CDR1 SNHLY, CDR2 FYNNEI. The CDR3 sequence is CASSEEGLGGYTF. In DNA form, the CDR3 reads TGTGCCAGCAGTGAAGAGGGGCTGGGGGGCTACACCTTC.

This clone has a single count. The genes are TRBV3-1 (or the pseudogene TRBV3-2) and TRBJ1-2; D may be TRBD1 (6 bases). V gave up 3 bases and J gave up 6 bases, with 14 bases separating them. Germline V gene sequence: CDR1 LGHDT, CDR2 YNNKEL (reference sequence). The CDR3 is made up of 14 amino acids. In DNA, the CDR3 is TGTGCCAGCAGCCATCTCGACAGGCCCCATGGCTACACCTTC. This codes for CASSHLDRPHGYTF.

This clone was recorded a few times. This chain links TRBV2 with TRBJ1-2; 7 bases are a match to TRBD1. There are 13 residues in the CDR3. V was clipped by 5 bases and J by 4 bases; unmatched bases: 4. Germline V CDR1 and CDR2: SNHLY, FYNNEI. CDR3 amino acids: CASSRDRLYGYTF. The DNA of the CDR3 is TGTGCCAGCAGTAGGGACAGACTCTATGGCTACACCTTC. Full variable domain (rest looked up from reference TRBV2 and TRBJ1-2): EPEVTQTPSHQVTQMGQEVILRCVPISNHLYFYWYRQILGQKVEFLVSFYNNEISEKSEIFDDQFSVERPDGSNFTLKIRSTKLEDSAMYFCASSRDRLYGYTFGSGTRLTVV.

The V call is TRBV12-3 or TRBV12-4, the J call TRBJ2-2; D gene unclear. Trimming cost V 2 bases and J 5 bases, with 6 bases left between them. The CDR3 runs 13 residues. Here the CDR3 DNA reads TGTGCCAGCAGTTTAATCCGGACCGGGGAGCTGTTTTTT. It yields the protein CASSLIRTGELFF.

The chain recombines TRBV27 with TRBJ1-2; TRBD1 matches at 8 bases. V gave up 4 bases and J gave up 1 base; unmatched junction bases: 5. Germline V gene data show CDR1 as MNHEY and CDR2 as SMNVEV (reference sequence). The CDR3 loop spans 15 amino acids. The DNA for the CDR3 is TGTGCCAGCAGTTCTGACAGGGGAGGTAACTATGGCTACACCTTC. Its translation: CASSSDRGGNYGYTF.

This chain joins TRBV3-1 (or the pseudogene TRBV3-2) and TRBJ2-1; 10 positions agree with TRBD1. Trimming cost V 4 bases and J 4 bases; bases outside gene matches: 7. The CDR3 runs to 16 residues. Germline CDR1 LGHDT, CDR2 YNNKEL (reference sequence). CDR3: CASSLRGQGSYNEQFF. DNA of the CDR3: TGTGCCAGCAGCCTACGGGGACAGGGGAGTTACAATGAGCAGTTCTTC.

The rearrangement uses TRBV29-1 and TRBJ1-1; D is undetermined. Between the trimmed V and J ends, which lost 6 bases and 0 bases, there was a span of 14 bases. The CDR3 is 14 amino acids. Germline-derived CDR1 and CDR2 are SQVTM and ANQGSEA. CDR3 coding DNA: TGCAGCGTCTTAGGCCCCCTATTGAACACTGAAGCTTTCTTT. The encoded protein is CSVLGPLLNTEAFF. The entire variable domain, with the rest obtained from reference TRBV29-1 and TRBJ1-1, is as follows: SAVISQKPSRDICQRGTSLTIQCQVDSQVTMMFWYRQQPGQSLTLIATANQGSEATYESGFVIDKFPISRPNLTFSTLTVSNMSPEDSSIYLCSVLGPLLNTEAFFGQGTRLTVV.

This chain joins TRBV3-1 (or the pseudogene TRBV3-2) and TRBJ2-7, with D unresolved. The V gene lost 6 bases and the J gene lost 4 bases, with 13 bases spanning the gap. Germline lookup yields CDR1 LGHDT and CDR2 YNNKEL (reference sequence). The CDR3 runs 13 residues. The CDR3 bases are TGTGCCAGCAGTCCGGCCCCAGGATACGAGCAGTACTTC. It is translated as CASSPAPGYEQYF.

The V gene is TRBV30, the J gene TRBJ2-7, with D unclear. Germline V lookup: CDR1 GTSNPN, CDR2 SVGIG (reference sequence). Trimming pared 1 base from V and 4 bases from J, leaving 20 bases between. The CDR3 extends over 16 amino acids. The CDR3, as DNA: TGTGCCTGGAGTGCTTACGGACGGATTAATAGATACGAGCAGTACTTC. Translation gives CAWSAYGRINRYEQYF.

This clone occurred once. This sequence joins TRBV15 and TRBJ1-3; D may be TRBD1 (5 bases). Germline V gene sequence: CDR1 LNHNV, CDR2 YYDKDF (reference sequence). Trimming cost V 0 bases and J 3 bases, with 9 bases left between them. CDR3 length: 15 amino acids. CDR3 amino acids: CATSRDRGVGNTIYF. The CDR3, as DNA: TGTGCCACCAGCAGAGATCGGGGGGTTGGAAACACCATATATTTT.

The chain combines TRBV7-8 with TRBJ2-7; the D gene is possibly TRBD1 (5 bases). Germline-derived CDR1 and CDR2 are SGHVS and FQNEAQ. The V and J ends lost 3 bases and 4 bases respectively, with 13 bases between them. This CDR3 has 14 residues. CDR3 amino acids: CASSLARQMYEQYF. CDR3 in DNA: TGTGCCAGCAGCTTGGCTAGACAGATGTACGAGCAGTACTTC.

This clone has a handful of counts. The gene calls are TRBV6-5 and TRBJ1-1, with D possibly TRBD1 on 6 matching bases. Germline V gene sequence: CDR1 MNHEY, CDR2 SVGAGI. The V and J ends lost 7 bases and 5 bases respectively, with 17 bases between them. The CDR3 has 14 residues. Here the CDR3 reads CASNQITGSTEAFF. CDR3 coding DNA: TGTGCCAGCAACCAAATTACAGGGAGTACTGAAGCTTTCTTT.

The chain is built from TRBV4-1 and TRBJ2-1, with 13 bases fitting TRBD2. V was clipped by 1 base and J by 4 bases; unmatched bases: 4. CDR1 and CDR2 (germline): MGHRA, YSYEKL. The CDR3 sequence is 17 residues long. The CDR3 sequence is CASSQAELAGGYNEQFF. DNA of the CDR3: TGCGCCAGCAGCCAAGCCGAACTAGCGGGGGGGTACAATGAGCAGTTCTTC.

The chain employs TRBV15 and TRBJ1-1, with 8 bases matching TRBD1. CDR1 LNHNV and CDR2 YYDKDF come from the germline V gene (reference sequence). Trimming at V came to 8 bases and at J to 0 bases, leaving 2 bases not matched to a gene. This CDR3 comprises 13 residues. The CDR3 loop reads CATRDRMNTEAFF. CDR3 bases: TGTGCCACCCGGGACAGGATGAACACTGAAGCTTTCTTT.